What follows are 10 T cell receptor beta chains derived from one specimen sequenced in a study of Graves' ophthalmopathy and Graves' hyperthyroidism. Amplification of the TCR beta CDR3 regions used RNA transcripts (as template). First-round RT-PCR with HTBI primers preceded a second-round multiplex PCR. TCRdb reprocessed the multiplex PCR reads via MiXCR and lists one record per CDR3 protein. The sample records fewer than 250,000 distinct CDR3 sequences, 25% to 35% being singletons. Material: peripheral blood. The receptors shown here come from a man aged 50 or older with Graves' ophthalmopathy.

There are many counts of this clonotype. CDR3 residues: CASSQGAYGYTF. The DNA of the CDR3 is TGTGCCAGCAGTCAGGGGGCCTATGGCTACACCTTC. This sequence joins TRBV6-5 and TRBJ1-2; 8 positions agree with TRBD1. Germline-derived CDR1 and CDR2 are MNHEY and SVGAGI. V trimming: 5 bases; J trimming: 4 bases; junction bases outside the gene matches: 0. The CDR3 covers 12 residues.

The chain is built from TRBV2 and TRBJ1-1; D gene uncertain. The CDR3 runs to 13 residues. From germline, CDR1 is SNHLY and CDR2 FYNNEI. V was cut by 0 bases and J by 0 bases, with 2 bases left in between. The CDR3, as DNA: TGTGCCAGCAGTGAAGCACTGAACACTGAAGCTTTCTTT. It specifies CASSEALNTEAFF.

This clonotype was seen at least ten times. This chain connects TRBV19 to TRBJ1-6, with TRBD1 identical over 7 bases. Germline assignment: CDR1 LNHDA and CDR2 SQIVND (reference sequence). CDR3 size: 14 residues. The J segment lost 9 bases and the V segment lost 3 bases, leaving 5 bases of the junction unmatched. CDR3: CASSIDREGSPLHF. CDR3 bases: TGTGCCAGTAGTATCGACAGGGAGGGTTCACCCCTCCACTTT.

The sample holds a few counts of this clonotype. V gene TRBV12-3 or TRBV12-4 combines with J gene TRBJ1-2; D is undetermined. V was clipped by 6 bases and J by 0 bases, with 17 bases between them. The CDR3 is made up of 16 amino acids. CDR3 sequence reads: CASSRMVRAANYGYTF. Here the CDR3 DNA reads TGTGCCAGCAGCCGAATGGTCCGGGCAGCTAACTATGGCTACACCTTC.

This clonotype was observed at least ten times. The missing conserved phenylalanine or tryptophan at the end of this CDR3 makes a read error likely. The chain recombines TRBV3-1 with TRBJ2-7; 9 bases fit TRBD1. The CDR3 loop spans 15 amino acids. Germline V gene sequence: CDR1 LGHDT, CDR2 YNNKEL (reference sequence). With 4 bases clipped from V and 3 bases from J, the junction kept 7 bases outside the gene matches. CDR3 sequence (DNA): TGTGCCAGCAGCCCATGGGGACAGGGCAGCTACGAGCAGTACTCC. The encoded protein is CASSPWGQGSYEQYS.

The V gene is TRBV28, the J gene TRBJ2-5; TRBD1 aligns across 8 bases. The V and J ends lost 5 bases and 2 bases, in that order; junction bases with no gene match: 7. This CDR3 region has 15 residues. CDR1 is MDHEN, CDR2 SYDVKM, per germline. The CDR3 is CASSHPRTGQETQYF. CDR3 sequence (DNA): TGTGCCAGCAGTCACCCTCGGACAGGGCAAGAGACCCAGTACTTC.

J is TRBJ2-7 and V is TRBV7-9; no reliable D call. Germline V CDR1 and CDR2: SEHNR, FQNEAQ (reference sequence). Trimming pared 5 bases from V and 1 base from J, leaving 12 bases between. The CDR3 is made up of 14 amino acids. CDR3 DNA: TGTGCCAGCAGCACCCGAGACGGGTCCTACGAGCAGTACTTC. Translating it yields CASSTRDGSYEQYF.

This clonotype was detected many times. This chain joins TRBV28 and TRBJ2-5; 9 positions agree with TRBD2. CDR3 length: 16 residues. The junction had 14 bases not matched to a gene; V was cut back by 7 bases and J by 5 bases. CDR1 and CDR2 (germline): MDHEN, SYDVKM. CDR3 nucleotide sequence: TGTGCCAGCACCACGGGACTAGCTCTGCAGTCGGAGACCCAGTACTTC. This translates into CASTTGLALQSETQYF.

J is TRBJ1-6 and V is TRBV27; perhaps TRBD1 as D (6 bases). Germline V gene lookup returns CDR1 MNHEY and CDR2 SMNVEV (reference sequence). V was trimmed by 2 bases and J by 4 bases, leaving 9 bases between them. The CDR3 has 15 amino acids. In DNA, the CDR3 is TGTGCCAGCAGTTTACCCGGGACATATAATTCACCCCTCCACTTT. It specifies CASSLPGTYNSPLHF.

At least ten counts were recorded for this clonotype. The chain links TRBV6-2 or TRBV6-3 to TRBJ1-5, with a tentative D call TRBD1 (6 bases). CDR1 is MNHEY and CDR2 is SVGEGT in the germline V gene. V lost 4 bases to trimming and J lost 6 bases, with 16 bases between them. The CDR3 runs to 15 residues. DNA of the CDR3: TGTGCCAGCAGTTCCAACCTCAGGGGTGGTCAGCCCCAGCATTTT. Encoded protein: CASSSNLRGGQPQHF.